A single sample gave rise to the 9 T cell receptor beta chains below, sequenced in a study of PD-1 blockade in classical Hodgkin lymphoma (dated by TCRdb to 2020 to 2021). Per the publication, the time point label means: cycle 2 day 1 (C2D1) of nivolumab. Relapse after autologous stem cell transplantation had occurred in all trial patients, and cohorts A, B and C were distinguished by prior brentuximab vedotin exposure. Library preparation employed the immunoSEQ multiplex PCR assay. TCRdb obtained this table from immuneACCESS and retained in-frame rearrangements with V and J assigned. These tables miss some clones; where compared with another copy, unresolved V genes account for less than half of the shortfall, and the remainder is unexplained. The sample includes roughly 150,000 clones, with about 78% observed a single time. The ten largest clones add up to roughly a tenth of the sample. The sequenced sample was peripheral blood mononuclear cells (PBMCs), obtained before the second cycle of nivolumab. The receptors stem from a human donor with classical Hodgkin lymphoma.

The chain joins TRBV19 to TRBJ2-5; 9 positions match TRBD2. J gave up 5 bases and V 3 bases, and 1 base lay outside the gene matches. The CDR3 runs 13 residues. Germline V gene lookup returns CDR1 LNHDA and CDR2 SQIVND (reference sequence). CDR3 sequence reads: CASSMSGRETQYF. CDR3 DNA: TGTGCCAGTAGTATGAGCGGGAGGGAGACCCAGTACTTC.

The V call is TRBV7-3, the J call TRBJ2-7; D perhaps matches TRBD1 (5 bases). The CDR3 spans 13 residues. Germline V gene lookup returns CDR1 SGHTA and CDR2 FQGTGA. V lost 5 bases to trimming and J lost 6 bases, with 14 bases between them. The CDR3 DNA is TGTGCCAGCAGCCAGACAGTGGCAGGCGAGCAGTACTTC. Its translation is CASSQTVAGEQYF.

The chain employs TRBV29-1 and TRBJ1-2; the D is unclear. CDR1 is SQVTM and CDR2 is ANQGSEA in the germline V gene. Trimming stripped 4 bases from V and 0 bases from J, with 9 bases between. The CDR3 is 13 amino acids. CDR3 nucleotides: TGCAGCGTTGGCCAGTCATCTAACTATGGCTACACCTTC. The encoded protein is CSVGQSSNYGYTF.

V and J are TRBV5-6 and TRBJ1-1; D might be TRBD1 (6 bases). This CDR3 region has 16 residues. Trimming removed 7 bases from V and 1 base from J, with 20 bases in between. Germline values: CDR1 SGHDT, CDR2 YYEEEE. CDR3 sequence reads: CASRARGLYGNTEAFF. The DNA for the CDR3 is TGTGCCAGCCGGGCACGGGGGCTCTATGGGAACACTGAAGCTTTCTTT.

This clone was counted a few times. V is TRBV7-9 and J is TRBJ1-6; 10 nucleotides align to TRBD1. This CDR3 is 14 amino acids long. The junction had 6 bases not matched to a gene; V was cut back by 7 bases and J by 9 bases. CDR1 is SEHNR and CDR2 is FQNEAQ in the germline V gene (reference sequence). The DNA for the CDR3 is TGTGCCAGCACCGACGGACAGGGGGTTTCACCCCTCCACTTT. Translation gives CASTDGQGVSPLHF.

The chain carries TRBV6-1 and TRBJ2-7, with D hard to call. Per the germline V gene, CDR1 is MNHNS and CDR2 is SASEGT. The CDR3 is made up of 13 amino acids. Deletions cut 8 bases from V and 2 bases from J, with 13 bases between. The CDR3 region is CASGWANTYEQYF. The CDR3 region has the DNA TGTGCCAGCGGGTGGGCTAACACCTACGAGCAGTACTTC.

This chain connects TRBV4-1 to TRBJ1-1, with no clear D. The CDR3 runs 16 residues. Trimming took off 1 base at V and 0 bases at J, with 12 bases between the two ends. Per the germline V gene, CDR1 is MGHRA and CDR2 is YSYEKL. CDR3 protein: CASSQAGLSMNTEAFF. The CDR3 bases are TGCGCCAGCAGCCAAGCAGGCCTATCTATGAACACTGAAGCTTTCTTT.

A word on this clone: One end of the junction does not line up with germline, which may come from a read error. The rearrangement links TRBV12-5 to TRBJ1-2; unclear D gene. The germline CDR1 and CDR2 sequences are LGHNT and FRNRAP. This CDR3 comprises 15 residues. CDR3 region: CASGLVLGLNSGYTF. CDR3 in DNA: TGTGCTAGTGGTTTGGTACTCGGGCTCAACTCTGGCTACACCTTC.

V is TRBV5-1 and J is TRBJ1-1; D gene uncertain. Trimming shortened V by 1 base and J by 8 bases, and 15 bases separated the two germline ends. In germline, CDR1 is SGHRS, CDR2 YFSETQ. This CDR3 comprises 14 residues. CDR3 in amino acids: CASSLLQPSREAFF. The CDR3 DNA sequence: TGCGCCAGCAGCTTGCTGCAGCCTTCAAGGGAAGCTTTCTTT. Full variable domain (outside the CDR3, taken from reference TRBV5-1 and TRBJ1-1): KAGVTQTPRYLIKTRGQQVTLSCSPISGHRSVSWYQQTPGQGLQFLFEYFSETQRNKGNFPGRFSGRQFSNSRSEMNVSTLELGDSALYLCASSLLQPSREAFFGQGTRLTVV.